This T cell receptor beta chain derives from a study of naive and memory T cell subsets. Two oligonucleotides, mixed equimolar, formed the beta constant-region primer covering TRBC1 and TRBC2. A 12-nucleotide UMI and the SP2 primer were added to the cDNA 3' end by oligonucleotide ligation. TCRdb itself ran the UMI-ligation and nested PCR reads through MiXCR, one entry per CDR3 protein. Of some 85,000 distinct CDR3 sequences listed, under 15% are singletons. From germline, CDR1 is SEHNR and CDR2 FQNEAQ (reference sequence). Trimming pared 5 bases from V and 5 bases from J, leaving 21 bases between. CDR3 length: 16 residues. In this sample, this clonotype turned up a few times.

The clonotype comes from a human donor in good health. The V and J genes are TRBV7-9 and TRBJ2-5; no clear D. The sequenced sample consisted of central memory CD4+ T cells from blood. The CDR3 reads CASSRSGYVLGETQYF. In DNA, the CDR3 is TGTGCCAGCAGCCGCTCGGGTTACGTCCTGGGTGAGACCCAGTACTTC.